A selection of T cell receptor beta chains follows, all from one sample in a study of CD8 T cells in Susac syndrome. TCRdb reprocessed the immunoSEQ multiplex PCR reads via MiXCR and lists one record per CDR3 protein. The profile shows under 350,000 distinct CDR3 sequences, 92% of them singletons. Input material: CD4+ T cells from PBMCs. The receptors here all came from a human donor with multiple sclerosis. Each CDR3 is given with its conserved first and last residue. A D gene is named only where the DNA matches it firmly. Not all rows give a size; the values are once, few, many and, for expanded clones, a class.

CDR3 protein: CASSYGGIFSNTIYF; CDR3 DNA: TGTGCCAGCAGTTACGGGGGAATTTTTTCGAACACCATATATTTT; CDR3 length: 15; clone size: NA; V gene: TRBV6-5; J gene: TRBJ1-3; D gene: NA
CDR3 protein: CASSLDTRPTGELFF; CDR3 DNA: TGTGCCAGCAGTTTAGACACAAGGCCCACCGGGGAGCTGTTTTTT; CDR3 length: 15; clone size: NA; V gene: TRBV12-3/TRBV12-4; J gene: TRBJ2-2; D gene: NA
CDR3 protein: CSASGQGGNSPLHF; CDR3 DNA: TGCAGTGCATCCGGACAGGGAGGTAATTCACCCCTCCACTTT; CDR3 length: 14; clone size: NA; V gene: TRBV20-1; J gene: TRBJ1-6; D gene: TRBD1
CDR3 protein: CSASGGGGTSSNYGYTF; CDR3 DNA: TGCAGTGCTAGTGGGGGGGGAGGGACTTCCTCTAACTATGGCTACACCTTC; CDR3 length: 17; clone size: NA; V gene: TRBV20-1; J gene: TRBJ1-2; D gene: NA
CDR3 protein: CASSRGPLSKTYEQYF; CDR3 DNA: TGCGCCAGCAGCCGCGGGCCGTTATCCAAGACCTACGAGCAGTACTTC; CDR3 length: 16; clone size: once; V gene: TRBV4-1; J gene: TRBJ2-7; D gene: NA
CDR3 protein: CASSSHRGDRGTDTQYF; CDR3 DNA: TGTGCCAGCAGCTCCCACCGCGGGGACCGGGGCACAGATACGCAGTATTTT; CDR3 length: 17; clone size: NA; V gene: TRBV5-4; J gene: TRBJ2-3; D gene: NA
CDR3 protein: CSVRSDFNEQFF; CDR3 DNA: TGCAGCGTCAGAAGTGATTTCAATGAGCAGTTCTTC; CDR3 length: 12; clone size: NA; V gene: TRBV29-1; J gene: TRBJ2-1; D gene: NA
CDR3 protein: CAISESRGGTEAFF; CDR3 DNA: TGTGCCATCAGTGAGTCGAGGGGAGGCACTGAAGCTTTCTTT; CDR3 length: 14; clone size: NA; V gene: TRBV10-3; J gene: TRBJ1-1; D gene: NA
CDR3 protein: CATRDGVSNQPQHF; CDR3 DNA: TGTGCCACTCGGGACGGCGTTAGCAATCAGCCCCAGCATTTT; CDR3 length: 14; clone size: once; V gene: TRBV24-1; J gene: TRBJ1-5; D gene: NA
CDR3 protein: CASSENRKGGYTF; CDR3 DNA: TGTGCCAGTAGTGAGAATCGGAAAGGTGGCTACACCTTC; CDR3 length: 13; clone size: NA; V gene: TRBV19; J gene: TRBJ1-2; D gene: NA
CDR3 protein: CASSVDGTGMGAPNGYTF; CDR3 DNA: TGTGCCAGCAGCGTAGACGGGACAGGGATGGGAGCCCCCAATGGCTACACCTTC; CDR3 length: 18; clone size: NA; V gene: TRBV9; J gene: TRBJ1-2; D gene: TRBD1
CDR3 protein: CASSLEGGGYTF; CDR3 DNA: TGTGCCAGCAGCTTAGAAGGGGGTGGCTACACCTTC; CDR3 length: 12; clone size: NA; V gene: TRBV7-9; J gene: TRBJ1-2; D gene: NA
CDR3 protein: CATSDLASGTDTQYF; CDR3 DNA: TGTGCCACCAGTGATTTGGCTAGCGGCACAGATACGCAGTATTTT; CDR3 length: 15; clone size: NA; V gene: TRBV24-1; J gene: TRBJ2-3; D gene: NA
CDR3 protein: CASSLDRGIYGYTF; CDR3 DNA: TGTGCCAGCAGTCTCGACAGGGGCATCTATGGCTACACCTTC; CDR3 length: 14; clone size: NA; V gene: TRBV7-2; J gene: TRBJ1-2; D gene: TRBD1
CDR3 protein: CAVAGEIPGRKFF; CDR3 DNA: TGTGCCGTGGCGGGCGAAATACCGGGACGGAAGTTCTTC; CDR3 length: 13; clone size: NA; V gene: TRBV12-3/TRBV12-4; J gene: TRBJ2-1; D gene: NA
CDR3 protein: CASSQERLAAGELFF; CDR3 DNA: TGCGCCAGCAGCCAAGAGAGACTAGCAGCCGGGGAGCTGTTTTTT; CDR3 length: 15; clone size: NA; V gene: TRBV4-3; J gene: TRBJ2-2; D gene: TRBD2